The rows below give T cell receptor beta chains drawn from one sample of a study of T cell changes during pregnancy in multiple sclerosis. The protocol was immunoSEQ multiplex PCR, while the TCRdb copy is restricted to in-frame clones and leaves out a portion. Here the sample spans 77,000 or so clones, approximately 92% being singletons. The sample in question was peripheral blood, obtained in the second trimester of pregnancy. The receptors originated from a female donor in good health, enrolled as a control in a pregnancy study. Both conserved end residues are part of each CDR3. D genes are given only for firm matches. Clone size is given for some rows only: seen once, a few or many times, or a class if the clone is expanded.

abundance: NA; d_gene: TRBD1; v_gene: TRBV4-3; j_gene: TRBJ1-1; CDR3aa: CASSQPDRDRTEAFF; CDR3nt: TGCGCCAGCAGCCAGCCCGACAGGGATCGAACTGAAGCTTTCTTT
abundance: NA; d_gene: NA; v_gene: TRBV30; j_gene: TRBJ1-2; CDR3aa: CAWSVGHTYGYTF; CDR3nt: TGTGCCTGGAGTGTTGGTCACACGTATGGCTACACCTTC
abundance: NA; d_gene: NA; v_gene: TRBV9; j_gene: TRBJ1-1; CDR3aa: CASSGQVLNTEAFF; CDR3nt: TGTGCCAGCAGCGGACAGGTCCTGAACACTGAAGCTTTCTTT
abundance: NA; d_gene: TRBD2; v_gene: TRBV7-2; j_gene: TRBJ2-3; CDR3aa: CASSFASGGAGDTQYF; CDR3nt: TGTGCCAGCAGCTTCGCTTCCGGGGGGGCAGGAGATACGCAGTATTTT
abundance: NA; d_gene: NA; v_gene: TRBV6-1; j_gene: TRBJ1-6; CDR3aa: CASSERTGSSYNSPLHF; CDR3nt: TGTGCCAGCAGTGAAAGGACGGGGAGCTCCTATAATTCACCCCTCCACTTT
abundance: once; d_gene: NA; v_gene: TRBV30; j_gene: TRBJ1-4; CDR3aa: CAWTELNEKLFF; CDR3nt: TGTGCCTGGACAGAATTAAATGAAAAACTGTTTTTT
abundance: NA; d_gene: TRBD1; v_gene: TRBV19; j_gene: TRBJ1-2; CDR3aa: CASSTGGYGYTF; CDR3nt: TGTGCCAGTAGTACAGGGGGCTATGGCTACACCTTC
abundance: NA; d_gene: NA; v_gene: TRBV7-9; j_gene: TRBJ2-7; CDR3aa: CASSSGPEQYF; CDR3nt: TGTGCCAGCAGTTCAGGGCCCGAGCAGTACTTC
abundance: NA; d_gene: TRBD1; v_gene: TRBV11-3; j_gene: TRBJ1-2; CDR3aa: CASSLDANRGPGYTF; CDR3nt: TGTGCCAGCAGCTTAGATGCTAACAGGGGCCCTGGCTACACCTTC
abundance: NA; d_gene: TRBD1; v_gene: TRBV6-6; j_gene: TRBJ1-1; CDR3aa: CASSSHAGQGITEAFF; CDR3nt: TGTGCCAGCAGTTCCCACGCGGGACAGGGGATCACTGAAGCTTTCTTT
abundance: NA; d_gene: NA; v_gene: TRBV12-5; j_gene: TRBJ2-7; CDR3aa: CASGLVVGAPFEQYF; CDR3nt: TGTGCTAGTGGTTTGGTTGTGGGGGCTCCTTTCGAGCAGTACTTC
abundance: once; d_gene: TRBD2; v_gene: TRBV9; j_gene: TRBJ2-5; CDR3aa: CASSPSPGGRETQYF; CDR3nt: TGTGCCAGCAGCCCCAGTCCGGGGGGTAGGGAGACCCAGTACTTC
abundance: NA; d_gene: TRBD1; v_gene: TRBV5-5; j_gene: TRBJ1-1; CDR3aa: CASSTGTGETYTEAFF; CDR3nt: TGTGCCAGCAGCACCGGGACAGGGGAGACTTACACTGAAGCTTTCTTT
abundance: once; d_gene: NA; v_gene: TRBV30; j_gene: TRBJ1-2; CDR3aa: CAWSSGSGYTF; CDR3nt: TGTGCCTGGAGTTCTGGCTCCGGCTACACCTTC
abundance: once; d_gene: TRBD2; v_gene: TRBV9; j_gene: TRBJ2-3; CDR3aa: CASSTPASGGPLHTQYF; CDR3nt: TGTGCCAGCAGCACCCCAGCTAGCGGGGGGCCCTTACATACGCAGTATTTT
abundance: NA; d_gene: TRBD2; v_gene: TRBV7-6; j_gene: TRBJ2-3; CDR3aa: CASSLKEAGESTDTQYF; CDR3nt: TGTGCCAGCAGCTTAAAGGAGGCGGGGGAGAGCACAGATACGCAGTATTTT
abundance: NA; d_gene: NA; v_gene: TRBV5-6; j_gene: TRBJ1-1; CDR3aa: CASSMVPDSLWNTEAFF; CDR3nt: TGTGCCAGCAGCATGGTTCCGGACTCCCTTTGGAACACTGAAGCTTTCTTT
abundance: once; d_gene: NA; v_gene: TRBV7-2; j_gene: TRBJ1-3; CDR3aa: CASSPTGSSGNTIYF; CDR3nt: TGTGCCAGCAGCCCCACAGGCAGCTCTGGAAACACCATATATTTT
abundance: NA; d_gene: NA; v_gene: TRBV19; j_gene: TRBJ1-4; CDR3aa: CASSPQAGTPNEKLFF; CDR3nt: TGTGCCAGTAGTCCCCAGGCAGGGACTCCTAATGAAAAACTGTTTTTT
abundance: once; d_gene: NA; v_gene: TRBV6-1; j_gene: TRBJ2-1; CDR3aa: CASTGLTSGNEQFF; CDR3nt: TGTGCCAGCACCGGACTCACTTCCGGCAATGAGCAGTTCTTC
abundance: NA; d_gene: TRBD1; v_gene: TRBV18; j_gene: TRBJ1-6; CDR3aa: CASSRQGANSPLHF; CDR3nt: TGTGCCAGCTCACGACAGGGGGCTAATTCACCCCTCCACTTT
abundance: NA; d_gene: NA; v_gene: TRBV30; j_gene: TRBJ1-3; CDR3aa: CAWSVAGNTIYF; CDR3nt: TGTGCCTGGAGTGTCGCTGGAAACACCATATATTTT
abundance: NA; d_gene: TRBD1; v_gene: TRBV5-4; j_gene: TRBJ2-2; CDR3aa: CASSFQGVGTGELFF; CDR3nt: TGTGCCAGCAGCTTCCAGGGGGTAGGCACCGGGGAGCTGTTTTTT
abundance: NA; d_gene: NA; v_gene: TRBV7-3; j_gene: TRBJ2-5; CDR3aa: CASSLAGQYQETQYF; CDR3nt: TGTGCCAGCAGCTTAGCTGGACAGTACCAAGAGACCCAGTACTTC